The sequence of this T cell receptor beta chain was determined in a study of blood T cells in healthy people across ages. General study findings and limits: Higher diversity and more naive CD4+ cells were features of long-lived donors, compared to aged donors. With unsorted PBMCs, a conclusive comparison of naive versus antigen-experienced cells was not possible.

The use of a sample-barcoded 5' primer and a J-beta primer mix characterized a second PCR of roughly 6 to 11 cycles. One entry per CDR3 protein results from TCRdb running MiXCR on the 5' RACE reads. Among some 730,000 distinct CDR3 sequences, 20% to 25% were seen once, and the ten largest hold around a fifth. Each donor's blood draw was around 10 milliliters of peripheral blood. The table lists this clonotype with a few counts. Its antigen is not identified. With V trimmed by 8 bases and J by 0 bases, 5 bases remained unmatched. This CDR3 comprises 14 residues. This receptor was identified in a man aged 65 to 85 in good health. The sequencing sample was made of blood. V gene TRBV12-3 or TRBV12-4 combines with J gene TRBJ1-1; 8 bases map to TRBD1. The CDR3: CASAPTGVNTEAFF. The CDR3 DNA reads TGTGCCAGCGCCCCGACAGGGGTGAACACTGAAGCTTTCTTT.